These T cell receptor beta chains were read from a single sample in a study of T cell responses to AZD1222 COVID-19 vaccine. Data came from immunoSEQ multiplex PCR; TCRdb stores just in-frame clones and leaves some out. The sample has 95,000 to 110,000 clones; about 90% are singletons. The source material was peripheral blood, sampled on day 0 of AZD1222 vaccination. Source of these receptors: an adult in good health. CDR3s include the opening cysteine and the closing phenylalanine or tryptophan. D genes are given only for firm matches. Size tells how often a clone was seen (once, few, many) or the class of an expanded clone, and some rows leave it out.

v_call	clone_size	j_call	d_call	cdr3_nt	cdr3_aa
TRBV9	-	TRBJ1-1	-	TGTGCCAGCAGCCCCCATCCAAACACTGAAGCTTTCTTT	CASSPHPNTEAFF
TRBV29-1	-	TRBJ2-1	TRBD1	TGCAGCGTTACGACAGGGGGCTTCTCTTTATACAATGAGCAGTTCTTC	CSVTTGGFSLYNEQFF
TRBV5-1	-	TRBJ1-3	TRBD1	TGCGCCAGCAGCTTGCTGGGGACAGGGATTACCTTAAGTGGAAACACCATATATTTT	CASSLLGTGITLSGNTIYF
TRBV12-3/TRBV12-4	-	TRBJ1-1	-	TGTGCCAGCAGTTTATCCGAGGGAGCTTTCTTT	CASSLSEGAFF
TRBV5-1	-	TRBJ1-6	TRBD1	TGCGCCAGCAGCCCGGGACAGGACTATTCACCCCTCCACTTT	CASSPGQDYSPLHF
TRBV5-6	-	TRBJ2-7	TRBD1	TGTGCCAGCAGCAGGGGGACCGGGACAGGGAGACGGGAGCAGTACTTC	CASSRGTGTGRREQYF
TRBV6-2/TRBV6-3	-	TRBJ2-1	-	TGTGCCAGCAGTTACAATTTAGGGCAGGACAATGAGCAGTTCTTC	CASSYNLGQDNEQFF
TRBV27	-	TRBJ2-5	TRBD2	TGTGCCAGCAGTTTATGGCCCCCCGCAGGACTAGCGGGGGAGAACCTTCACTTC	CASSLWPPAGLAGENLHF
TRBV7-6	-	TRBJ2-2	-	TGTGCCAGCAGCGAGGCTGCGGGGTTCACCGGGGAGCTGTTTTTT	CASSEAAGFTGELFF
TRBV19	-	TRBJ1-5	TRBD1	TGTGCCAGTAGTATTGCCCAGGGGGCAAATCAGCCCCAGCATTTT	CASSIAQGANQPQHF
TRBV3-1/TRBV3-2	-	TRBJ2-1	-	TGTGCCAGCAGCCAAGTCTGGTACAATGAGCAGTTCTTC	CASSQVWYNEQFF
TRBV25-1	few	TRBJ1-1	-	TGTGCCAGCAGGGAAAACACTGAAGCTTTCTTT	CASRENTEAFF
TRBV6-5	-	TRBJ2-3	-	TGTGCCAGCAGGGATAGGGATACGCAGTATTTT	CASRDRDTQYF
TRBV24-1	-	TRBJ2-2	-	TGTGCCACCAGCAGGGGTCCCGGGGAGCTGTTTTTT	CATSRGPGELFF
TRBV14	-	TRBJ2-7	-	TGTGCCAGCAGCCACGGGGGTGGCTACGAGCAGTACTTC	CASSHGGGYEQYF
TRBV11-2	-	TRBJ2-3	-	TGTGCCAGCAGCTTAAGTACAGGGCGAACAGATACGCAGTATTTT	CASSLSTGRTDTQYF
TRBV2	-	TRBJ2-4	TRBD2	TGTGCCAGCAGTGGAGGGACTAGTATCCTTCAGTACTTC	CASSGGTSILQYF
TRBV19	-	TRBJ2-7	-	TGTGCCAGTAGTAATGGTGGTACCGAGCAGTACTTC	CASSNGGTEQYF
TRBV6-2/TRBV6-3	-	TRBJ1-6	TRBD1	TGTGCCAGCAGTTACCGACAGGGGGCAGGATCACCCCTCCACTTT	CASSYRQGAGSPLHF
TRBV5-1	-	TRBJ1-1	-	TGCGCCAGCAGCTTATTATCCCTAGACACTGAAGCTTTCTTT	CASSLLSLDTEAFF
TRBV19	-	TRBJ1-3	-	TGTGCCAGTAGGAAGGGGCTGGTTGGAAACACCATATATTTT	CASRKGLVGNTIYF
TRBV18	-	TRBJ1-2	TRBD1	TGTGCCAGCTCACCACTTAGGACAGGGAACTATGGCTACACCTTC	CASSPLRTGNYGYTF
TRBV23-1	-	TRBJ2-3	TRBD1	TGCGCCAGCAGTCAAGCAGACAGGGGGTCTTCGTCTCTAAACACAGATACGCAGTATTTT	CASSQADRGSSSLNTDTQYF
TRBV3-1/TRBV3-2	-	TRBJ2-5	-	TGTGCCAGCAGCCAAAAACAGGGTGATTACCAAGAGACCCAGTACTTC	CASSQKQGDYQETQYF
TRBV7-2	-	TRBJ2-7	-	TGTGCCAGCAGCCTGGTAGGAGGGGGGGCTCACGAGCAGTACTTC	CASSLVGGGAHEQYF
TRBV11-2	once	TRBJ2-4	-	TGTGCCAGCAGCTTACAGACCTTTCGCGCTCGGGACATTCAGTACTTC	CASSLQTFRARDIQYF
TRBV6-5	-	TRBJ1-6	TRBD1	TGTGCCAGCACCCAACTTACAGGGGGCGAATCACCCCTCCACTTT	CASTQLTGGESPLHF
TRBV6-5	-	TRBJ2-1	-	TGTGCCACCTCGGAGAGCTCCTACAATGAGCAGTTCTTC	CATSESSYNEQFF
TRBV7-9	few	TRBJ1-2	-	TGTGCCAGCAGCTTCGGGGAAGGGGGTGGCTACACCTTC	CASSFGEGGGYTF
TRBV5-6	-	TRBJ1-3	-	TGTGCCAGCAGCTTGGATACAGGGTTCTTGGGTTCTGGAAACACCATATATTTT	CASSLDTGFLGSGNTIYF
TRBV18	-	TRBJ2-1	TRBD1	TGTGCCAGCGGACTGGGACAGGGATTCAATGAGCAGTTCTTC	CASGLGQGFNEQFF
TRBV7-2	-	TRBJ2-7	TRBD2	TGTGCCAGCAGCTTGGGAGGGACCCGGCTGTCCGAGCAGTACTTC	CASSLGGTRLSEQYF
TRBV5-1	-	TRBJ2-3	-	TGCGCCAGCAGCTTGGTTGGGGACACCAGCGGAGATACGCAGTATTTT	CASSLVGDTSGDTQYF
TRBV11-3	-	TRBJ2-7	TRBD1	TGTGCCAGCAGCTTCTACAGGGGGCTCTACGAGCAGTACTTC	CASSFYRGLYEQYF
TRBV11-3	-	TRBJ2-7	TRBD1	TGTGCCAGCAGTAACGCCCGACAGGGCGAGCAGTACTTC	CASSNARQGEQYF
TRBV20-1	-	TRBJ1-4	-	TGCAGTGCTAGGGAAAATGAAAAACTGTTTTTT	CSARENEKLFF
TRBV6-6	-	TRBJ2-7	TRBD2	TGTGCCACCGAGGGACTAGCGGGCTCCAAGCAGTACTTC	CATEGLAGSKQYF
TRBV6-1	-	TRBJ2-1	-	TGTGCCAGCAGTGAAACAGTCCTAGTCACCCTTAATGAGCAGTTCTTC	CASSETVLVTLNEQFF
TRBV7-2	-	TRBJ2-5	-	TGTGCCAGCAGCCATAAGACAGGAACAGAGACCCAGTACTTC	CASSHKTGTETQYF
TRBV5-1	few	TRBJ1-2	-	TGCGCCAGCAGCTTGGTGGGGACGTCCGGGGGCTACACCTTC	CASSLVGTSGGYTF
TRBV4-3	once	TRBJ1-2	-	TGCGCCAGCAGCCAAGATTCAGGGACCTATGGCTACACCTTC	CASSQDSGTYGYTF
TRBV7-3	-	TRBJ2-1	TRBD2	TGTGCCAGCAGCTTAAACAGCGGGGGGTACAATGAGCAGTTCTTC	CASSLNSGGYNEQFF
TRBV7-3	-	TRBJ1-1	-	TGTGCCAGCCGTTTTGACGGGGCAACTGAAGCTTTCTTT	CASRFDGATEAFF
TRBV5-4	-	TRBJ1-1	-	TGTGCCAGCAGCTTTGGTGGGAACACTGAAGCTTTCTTT	CASSFGGNTEAFF
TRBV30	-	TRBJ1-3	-	TGTGCCTGGAATCAGGAGGCAAACACCATATATTTT	CAWNQEANTIYF
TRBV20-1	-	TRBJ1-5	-	TGCAGTGCTAGTCCCTATGATAGCAATCAGCCCCAGCATTTT	CSASPYDSNQPQHF
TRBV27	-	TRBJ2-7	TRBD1	TGTGCCAGCAGACAGGGGGCTTACGAGCAGTACTTC	CASRQGAYEQYF
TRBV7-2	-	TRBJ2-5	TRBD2	TGTGCCAGCAGCTTAGGAGGAGGACTAGCGGGGCCCTACTTC	CASSLGGGLAGPYF
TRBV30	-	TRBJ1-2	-	TGTGCCTGGGCCGGGACTCAAGGAGCCTATGGCTACACCTTC	CAWAGTQGAYGYTF
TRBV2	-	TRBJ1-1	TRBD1	TGTGCCAGCAGTAACCTGGACAGGGCGGGGACTGAAGCTTTCTTT	CASSNLDRAGTEAFF
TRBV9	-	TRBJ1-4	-	TGTGCCAGCAGCGTAGGAGGCGGGAGGGGCCGGTCTGAAAAACTGTTTTTT	CASSVGGGRGRSEKLFF
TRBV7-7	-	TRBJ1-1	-	TGTGCCAGCAGCTTAGCGAGGAACACTGAAGCTTTCTTT	CASSLARNTEAFF
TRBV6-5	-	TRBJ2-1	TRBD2	TGTGCCAGCAGTTTCGGACTAGGGATCTATTCGAATGAGCAGTTCTTC	CASSFGLGIYSNEQFF